This T cell receptor beta chain was identified during a study of OX40 agonist ivuxolimab in advanced cancers. Assay: immunoSEQ multiplex PCR; the TCRdb copy retains only in-frame clones and omits some. The repertoire has around 77,000 clones, over 75% of them found once; the top ten carry around 0.6%. Trimming pared 5 bases from V and 0 bases from J, leaving 7 bases between. This CDR3 comprises 13 residues. The germline gives CDR1 SGHTA, CDR2 FQGNSA. The receptor was derived from an adult with an advanced solid tumor such as melanoma, head and neck, liver or kidney cancer. The chain carries TRBV7-2 and TRBJ1-2, with D possibly being TRBD1 (5 bases). This sample comprised CD4+ or CD8+ T cells sorted from blood, obtained in a trial of the OX40 agonist ivuxolimab. The CDR3 DNA is TGTGCCAGCAGCCCGACAGCTAACTATGGCTACACCTTC. Protein: CASSPTANYGYTF. Full variable domain (missing parts from reference TRBV7-2 and TRBJ1-2): GAGVSQSPSNKVTEKGKDVELRCDPISGHTALYWYRQSLGQGLEFLIYFQGNSAPDKSGLPSDRFSAERTGGSVSTLTIQRTQQEDSAVYLCASSPTANYGYTFGSGTRLTVV.